This entry lists 9 T cell receptor beta chains sequenced from one sample in a study of graft-versus-host responses after intestinal transplantation. Their antigen targets remain unknown. TCRdb's copy holds only in-frame clones and misses some; the assay was immunoSEQ multiplex PCR. The data contain nearly 110,000 clones, over 80% of them singletons. Source: unstimulated CD4+ T cells sorted from spleen or lymph node cells, taken before transplant. The source is a human donor who was the organ donor for an intestinal transplant.

The J gene is TRBJ2-1, the V gene TRBV6-6; 11 bases line up with TRBD2. This CDR3 spans 16 amino acids. V lost 4 bases and J lost 8; bases outside the gene matches: 10. The germline V gene encodes CDR1 MNHNY and CDR2 SVGAGI (reference sequence). DNA for the CDR3: TGTGCCAGCAGTTCACTTATAGCGGGAGGGCGGGATGAGCAGTTCTTC. The encoded protein is CASSSLIAGGRDEQFF.

J is TRBJ1-1 and V is TRBV6-1; no reliable D call. The CDR3 has 14 amino acids. V shed 2 bases and J shed 1 base, with 8 bases lying between them. The germline V gene encodes CDR1 MNHNS and CDR2 SASEGT. This CDR3 is CASSERSGNTEAFF. As DNA, the CDR3 is TGTGCCAGCAGTGAACGGTCGGGGAACACTGAAGCTTTCTTT.

V is TRBV29-1 and J is TRBJ1-1, with D possibly being TRBD1 (5 bases). Trimming left V 4 bases short and J 0 bases short, with 9 bases between. Per the germline V gene, CDR1 is SQVTM and CDR2 is ANQGSEA. This CDR3 region has 13 residues. CDR3 bases: TGCAGCGTTGCTGGACAAATGAACACTGAAGCTTTCTTT. It encodes CSVAGQMNTEAFF. The whole variable domain, filled in from reference TRBV29-1 and TRBJ1-1, reads SAVISQKPSRDICQRGTSLTIQCQVDSQVTMMFWYRQQPGQSLTLIATANQGSEATYESGFVIDKFPISRPNLTFSTLTVSNMSPEDSSIYLCSVAGQMNTEAFFGQGTRLTVV.

V usage is TRBV29-1 and J usage is TRBJ2-3; TRBD2 aligns across 10 bases. The CDR3 totals 14 residues. The germline gives CDR1 SQVTM, CDR2 ANQGSEA. J lost 0 bases, V lost 5 bases, and 2 bases had no gene match. CDR3 sequence (DNA): TGCAGCGTTAGGACTAGCGGTAGCACAGATACGCAGTATTTT. Translated, it gives CSVRTSGSTDTQYF.

The chain links TRBV7-9 to TRBJ2-1; 7 nucleotides line up with TRBD2. V was pared by 0 bases and J by 4 bases, with 9 bases of the junction left unmatched. In germline, CDR1 is SEHNR, CDR2 FQNEAQ (reference sequence). This CDR3 spans 17 amino acids. The DNA for the CDR3 is TGTGCCAGCAGCTTAGCGGGTGGGAGGGGAGCTTACAATGAGCAGTTCTTC. Protein product: CASSLAGGRGAYNEQFF.

The rearrangement links TRBV7-8 to TRBJ2-1; D possibly matches TRBD1 or TRBD2 (5 bases each). Trimming left V 3 bases short and J 5 bases short, with 5 bases between. Germline CDR1 reads SGHVS; CDR2 reads FQNEAQ. The CDR3 is 12 amino acids. CDR3 DNA: TGTGCCAGCAGCTTGGGGGACAATGAGCAGTTCTTC. Translation gives CASSLGDNEQFF.

The V gene is TRBV2, the J gene TRBJ2-7; TRBD1 matches at 10 bases. This CDR3 is 14 amino acids long. Germline V gives CDR1 SNHLY, CDR2 FYNNEI. J was trimmed by 2 bases and V by 5 bases; bases with no gene match: 3. CDR3 bases: TGTGCCAGCAGTTCCGGGACAGGGGCCTACGAGCAGTACTTC. Residues: CASSSGTGAYEQYF.

The chain uses TRBV29-1 and TRBJ1-2; 8 positions match TRBD1. This CDR3 has 11 residues. The V gene end was trimmed by 7 bases and the J gene end by 8 bases; junction bases not matched to a gene: 6. CDR1 is SQVTM and CDR2 is ANQGSEA in the germline V gene. CDR3 in amino acids: CSATQGGGYTF. The CDR3 DNA reads as TGCAGCGCCACACAGGGGGGCGGCTACACCTTC. Variable domain in full (rest from reference TRBV29-1 and TRBJ1-2): SAVISQKPSRDICQRGTSLTIQCQVDSQVTMMFWYRQQPGQSLTLIATANQGSEATYESGFVIDKFPISRPNLTFSTLTVSNMSPEDSSIYLCSATQGGGYTFGSGTRLTVV.

The rearrangement uses TRBV4-1 and TRBJ1-1, with D possibly matching TRBD1 (6 bases). Trimming cost V 4 bases and J 4 bases, with 25 bases left between them. Germline loops: CDR1 MGHRA, CDR2 YSYEKL. The CDR3 is 18 residues long. The CDR3 sequence: CASSRLPGRGHRGTEAFF. The DNA of the CDR3 is TGCGCCAGCAGCCGATTACCCGGTCGGGGACACCGGGGCACTGAAGCTTTCTTT.